This T cell receptor (beta chain) derives from a study of siplizumab effects on memory and regulatory T cells. Trimming pared 0 bases from V and 6 bases from J, leaving 12 bases between. The CDR3 contains 15 residues. Per the germline V gene, CDR1 is ENHRY and CDR2 is SYGVKD. Study-level findings and limits: Naive T cells seemed more diverse than memory cells; they also seemed major alloresponse contributors.

Note on this clone: Its antigen is as yet unknown.

Sequencing was performed with immunoSEQ multiplex PCR; in TCRdb, only in-frame clones are kept and a portion is missing. The sample contains around 100,000 clones, 92% of which appear only once. The TCR comes from a human donor in good health. This chain joins TRBV10-3 and TRBJ1-5, with D possibly matching TRBD1 (5 bases). The source material was non-Treg CD4+ T cells sorted from blood. The CDR3 sequence: CAISESPGGSQPQHF. The CDR3 coding sequence is TGTGCCATCAGTGAGTCCCCGGGGGGAAGTCAGCCCCAGCATTTT.